This T cell receptor (beta chain) was identified in a study of OX40 agonist ivuxolimab in advanced cancers. This CDR3 region has 15 residues. Germline CDR1 MNHNY, CDR2 SVGAGI (reference sequence). J gave up 0 bases and V 0 bases, and 0 bases lay outside the gene matches. The assay was immunoSEQ multiplex PCR, and TCRdb's table has in-frame clones only and misses some. The data hold about 75,000 clones, with 90% observed a single time. This specimen was CD4+ or CD8+ T cells sorted from blood, taken in a trial of the OX40 agonist ivuxolimab. J is TRBJ2-3 and V is TRBV6-6, with 7 bases identical to TRBD2. The clonotype comes from an adult with an advanced solid tumor such as melanoma, head and neck, liver or kidney cancer. The CDR3 DNA sequence: TGTGCCAGCAGTTACTCACTAGCGAGCACAGATACGCAGTATTTT. It yields the protein CASSYSLASTDTQYF.